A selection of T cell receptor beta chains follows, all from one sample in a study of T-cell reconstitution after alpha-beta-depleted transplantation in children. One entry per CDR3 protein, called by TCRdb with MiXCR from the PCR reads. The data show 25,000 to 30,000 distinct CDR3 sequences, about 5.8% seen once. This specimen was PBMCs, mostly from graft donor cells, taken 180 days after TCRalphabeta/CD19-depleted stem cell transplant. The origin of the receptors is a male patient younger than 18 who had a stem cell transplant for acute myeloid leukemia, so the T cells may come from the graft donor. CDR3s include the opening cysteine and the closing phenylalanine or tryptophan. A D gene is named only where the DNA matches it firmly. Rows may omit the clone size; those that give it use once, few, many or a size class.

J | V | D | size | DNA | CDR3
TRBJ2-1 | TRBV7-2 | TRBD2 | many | TGTGCCAGCAGCCGCCCCGTCGGGCGGGAGTCGAACAATGAGCAGTTCTTC | CASSRPVGRESNNEQFF
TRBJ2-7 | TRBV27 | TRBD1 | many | TGTGCCAGCAGTTTAAGTGACAGGGGGCTTGAGCAGTACTTC | CASSLSDRGLEQYF
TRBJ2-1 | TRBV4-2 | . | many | TGTGCCAGCAGCCAAGGGGAGAGCGCGAGCTCCTACAATGAGCAGTTCTTC | CASSQGESASSYNEQFF
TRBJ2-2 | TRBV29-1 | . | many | TGCAGCGTAGGCCTTCGGCGGCACACCGGGGAGCTGTTTTTT | CSVGLRRHTGELFF
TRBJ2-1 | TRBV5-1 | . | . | TGCGCCAGCAGGACCTTGGGGGAGGCTTACAATGAGCAGTTCTTC | CASRTLGEAYNEQFF
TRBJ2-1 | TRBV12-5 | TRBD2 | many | TGTGCTAGTGCGGGAGGCTACAATGAGCAGTTCTTC | CASAGGYNEQFF
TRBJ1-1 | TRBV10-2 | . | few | TGCGCCAGCAGGGGACAGAACACTGAAGCTTTCTTT | CASRGQNTEAFF
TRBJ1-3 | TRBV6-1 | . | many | TGTGCCAGCAGTAATCGTGGGACACTTTCAAACACCATATATTTT | CASSNRGTLSNTIYF
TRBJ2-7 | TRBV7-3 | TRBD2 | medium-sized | TGTGCCAGCAGCCCCCGTCAAGGACTAGGCGCTAACGAGCAGTACTTC | CASSPRQGLGANEQYF
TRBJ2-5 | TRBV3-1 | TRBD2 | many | TGTGCCAGCAGCCAAGACCTGACGGGGGGGCAAGGAGAGACCCAGTACTTC | CASSQDLTGGQGETQYF
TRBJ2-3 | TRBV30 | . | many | TGTGCCTCCCCGGCCCCTTCCACAGATACGCAGTATTTT | CASPAPSTDTQYF
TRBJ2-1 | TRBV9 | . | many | TGTGCCAGCAGCGTCTCGGACGGGCCTTATGAGCAGTTCTTC | CASSVSDGPYEQFF
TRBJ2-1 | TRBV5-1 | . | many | TGCGCCAGCTGGGGGCAGGTTGGCAATGAGCAGTTCTTC | CASWGQVGNEQFF
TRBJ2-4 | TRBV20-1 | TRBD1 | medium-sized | TGCAGTGCTGGGGACAGGGGGCCGGACATTCAGTACTTC | CSAGDRGPDIQYF
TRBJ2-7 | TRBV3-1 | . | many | TGTGCCAGCAGTCCTCAGGGATTCTACGAGCAGTACTTC | CASSPQGFYEQYF
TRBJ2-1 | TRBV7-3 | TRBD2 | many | TGTGCCAGCAGCCCCGGACTAGATTACAATGAGCAGTTCTTC | CASSPGLDYNEQFF
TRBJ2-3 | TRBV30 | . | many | TGTGCCTGGAGTGGGGCTAGCGGCACAGATACGCAGTATTTT | CAWSGASGTDTQYF
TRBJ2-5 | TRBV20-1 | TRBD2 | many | TGCAGTGCGGCAGATACTAGCGGGAGAGGAAAGACCCAGTACTTC | CSAADTSGRGKTQYF
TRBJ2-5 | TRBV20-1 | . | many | TGCAGTGCCCGGAGAGGCGAGACCCAGTACTTC | CSARRGETQYF
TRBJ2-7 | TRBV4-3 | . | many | TGCGCCAGCAGCCAAGTGGGAGGTACCTACGAGCAGTACTTC | CASSQVGGTYEQYF
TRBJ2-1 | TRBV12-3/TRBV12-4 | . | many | TGTGCCAGCAGACCTCCCCGAGTGGGTGAGCAGTTCTTC | CASRPPRVGEQFF
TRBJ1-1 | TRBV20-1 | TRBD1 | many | TGCAGTGCTAGGGCCGGGACAGAGATGAACACTGAAGCTTTCTTT | CSARAGTEMNTEAFF
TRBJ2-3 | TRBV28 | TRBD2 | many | TGTGCCAGCAGTGGGGAGTTTAGGGCTAGCGGGAGTAGGGCAGATACGCAGTATTTT | CASSGEFRASGSRADTQYF
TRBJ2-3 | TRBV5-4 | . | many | TGTGCCAGCAGCTCGAACGGGGTAGATACGCAGTATTTT | CASSSNGVDTQYF
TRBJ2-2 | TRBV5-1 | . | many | TGCGCCAGCAGCTCCCAGGGCACCGGGGAGCTGTTTTTT | CASSSQGTGELFF
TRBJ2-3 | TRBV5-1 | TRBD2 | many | TGCGCCAGCAGCTTGGAGGGACTAGCGGGAGGATCTAGCACAGATACGCAGTATTTT | CASSLEGLAGGSSTDTQYF
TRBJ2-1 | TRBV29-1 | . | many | TGCAGCGCCCGACTAGTTATTGATGAGCAGTTCTTC | CSARLVIDEQFF
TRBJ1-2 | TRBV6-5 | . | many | TGTGCCAGCAGTCCGACAGTCTCAAACTATGGCTACACCTTC | CASSPTVSNYGYTF
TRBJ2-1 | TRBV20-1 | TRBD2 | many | TGCAGTGCTAGGGGAGCGGGAGGGCCATCCTACAATGAGCAGTTCTTC | CSARGAGGPSYNEQFF
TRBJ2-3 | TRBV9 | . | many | TGTGCCAGCAGCGTAGTTGGAGGGGGAGATACGCAGTATTTT | CASSVVGGGDTQYF
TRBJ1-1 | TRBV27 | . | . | TGTGCCAGCGGATTCCGACAGGATCAACCCCCTGAAGCTTTCTTT | CASGFRQDQPPEAFF
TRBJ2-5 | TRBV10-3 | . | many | TGTGCCATCAGTGAGGGGCCTGCTCAGTACTTC | CAISEGPAQYF
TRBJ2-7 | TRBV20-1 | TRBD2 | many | TGCAGTGCTAGAGATTTCGGCGGGGGGATCGGCTACGAGCAGTACTTC | CSARDFGGGIGYEQYF
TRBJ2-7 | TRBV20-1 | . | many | TGCAGTGCTAGCGGGAGTGACTACGAGCAGTACTTC | CSASGSDYEQYF
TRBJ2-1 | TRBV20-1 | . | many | TGCAGTGCTAGAGATAATCTGGGCTCCTACAATGAGCAGTTCTTC | CSARDNLGSYNEQFF
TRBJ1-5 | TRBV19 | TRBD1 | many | TGTGCCAGCCAACAGGGGGATCAGCCCCAGCATTTT | CASQQGDQPQHF
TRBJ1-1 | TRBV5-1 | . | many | TGCGCCAGCAGCCTAACAGGGAACACTGAAGCTTTCTTT | CASSLTGNTEAFF
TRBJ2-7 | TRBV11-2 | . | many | TGTGCCAGCAGCTTAGGCAGGGGAAGGTCCTACGAGCAGTACTTC | CASSLGRGRSYEQYF
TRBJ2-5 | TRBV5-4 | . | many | TGTGCCAGCAGCGCCTCGACAGGCTTCGAGGAGACCCAGTACTTC | CASSASTGFEETQYF
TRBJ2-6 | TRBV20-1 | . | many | TGCAGTGCTAGGTTTGGGGCCAACGTCCTGACTTTC | CSARFGANVLTF
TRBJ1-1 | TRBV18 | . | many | TGTGCCAGCTCACCTAGGTCCCCGACCGGGTCCTCGTCGAGCACTGAAGCTTTCTTT | CASSPRSPTGSSSSTEAFF
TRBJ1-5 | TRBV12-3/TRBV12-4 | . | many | TGTGCCAGCATTCGAGGTTCCGGGACACAAAGCAATCAGCCCCAGCATTTT | CASIRGSGTQSNQPQHF
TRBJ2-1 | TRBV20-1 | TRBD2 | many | TGCAGCCCGATAGTAGGGGCGGGAGGAACATACAATGAGCAGTTCTTC | CSPIVGAGGTYNEQFF
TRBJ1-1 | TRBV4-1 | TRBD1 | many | TGCGCCAGCAGCCAGCCCGGGACAGGGGGTGCTGAAGCTTTCTTT | CASSQPGTGGAEAFF
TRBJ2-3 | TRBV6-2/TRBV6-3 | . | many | TGTGCCAGCAGTAAACACCGTCCGGGACTCAGCACAGATACGCAGTATTTT | CASSKHRPGLSTDTQYF